One and the same sample provided the 25 T cell receptor beta chains below, sequenced in a study of blood T cell repertoires in COVID-19. Sequencing used immunoSEQ multiplex PCR; TCRdb keeps in-frame clones, though not all of them. Here the sample spans around 300,000 clones, 85% to 90% being singletons. Material: peripheral blood. These receptors all come from a woman in her thirties or forties with acute or convalescent COVID-19.

The rearrangement links TRBV10-3 to TRBJ1-5; TRBD1 might be the D (6 bases). CDR1 and CDR2 (germline): ENHRY, SYGVKD. The CDR3 is 16 amino acids. Trimming stripped 4 bases from V and 6 bases from J, with 19 bases between. In DNA form, the CDR3 reads TGTGCCATCAGTGCTGAGACAGGACCGGGAAGTCAGCCCCAGCATTTT. This gives the protein CAISAETGPGSQPQHF.

The chain links TRBV6-5 to TRBJ1-6; D may be TRBD1 (6 bases). V shed 5 bases and J shed 11 bases, with 16 bases lying between them. This CDR3 contains 14 residues. Germline V lookup: CDR1 MNHEY, CDR2 SVGAGI. CDR3 protein: CASSPGHLSAPLHF. CDR3 in DNA: TGTGCCAGCAGTCCGGGACATCTATCGGCACCCCTCCACTTT.

This clone has just one count. The chain is built from TRBV6-5 and TRBJ2-3; 8 nucleotides align to TRBD2. From germline, CDR1 is MNHEY and CDR2 SVGAGI. This CDR3 is 15 amino acids long. V trimming: 5 bases; J trimming: 0 bases; junction bases outside the gene matches: 4. The CDR3 region has the DNA TGTGCCAGCAGTCGACTAGCGACTAGCACAGATACGCAGTATTTT. It codes for CASSRLATSTDTQYF.

V usage is TRBV19 and J usage is TRBJ1-2, with 7 nucleotides matching TRBD1. J lost 5 bases, V lost 7 bases, and 10 bases had no gene match. The CDR3 covers 14 residues. Germline-derived CDR1 and CDR2 are LNHDA and SQIVND (reference sequence). For the CDR3, the DNA is TGTGCCAGTAAGAACCGGGACAGTGCTTATGGCTACACCTTC. This codes for CASKNRDSAYGYTF.

The CDR3 sequence is CASSQDRNYGYTF. The CDR3 nucleotides read TGTGCCAGCAGCCAAGACAGGAACTATGGCTACACCTTC. The rearrangement uses TRBV3-1 (or the pseudogene TRBV3-2) and TRBJ1-2; unclear D gene. The V and J ends lost 0 bases and 2 bases respectively, with 4 bases between them. Germline values: CDR1 LGHDT, CDR2 YNNKEL (reference sequence). The CDR3 length is 13 residues.

The chain joins TRBV9 to TRBJ2-5; maybe TRBD2 (5 bases). Germline assignment: CDR1 SGDLS and CDR2 YYNGEE. Trimming removed 0 bases from V and 5 bases from J, with 8 bases in between. CDR3 length: 13 residues. CDR3 in DNA: TGTGCCAGCAGCGTAGCTCAGCGGGAGACCCAGTACTTC. It yields the protein CASSVAQRETQYF.

The J gene is TRBJ2-1, the V gene TRBV3-1 (or the pseudogene TRBV3-2), with a possible D match to TRBD2 (5 bases). This CDR3 is built from 16 residues. Trimming removed 0 bases from V and 5 bases from J, with 14 bases in between. CDR1 and CDR2 from the germline V gene are LGHDT and YNNKEL (reference sequence). The CDR3 reads CASSQDRTGTDNEQFF. In DNA, the CDR3 is TGTGCCAGCAGCCAAGATCGGACTGGAACCGACAATGAGCAGTTCTTC.

This clone came up many times. J is TRBJ2-7 and V is TRBV5-4; 11 nucleotides agree with TRBD1. The V gene end was trimmed by 4 bases and the J gene end by 6 bases; junction bases not matched to a gene: 9. Germline V gene data show CDR1 as SGHNT and CDR2 as YYREEE (reference sequence). The CDR3 contains 15 residues. CDR3 protein: CASSPELGTGGEQYV. In DNA, the CDR3 is TGTGCCAGCAGCCCGGAACTCGGGACAGGGGGCGAGCAGTACGTC.

The rearrangement uses TRBV15 and TRBJ1-6; D unclear. The CDR3 sequence is 15 residues long. Germline V CDR1 and CDR2: LNHNV, YYDKDF (reference sequence). V lost 0 bases and J lost 7, with 10 bases in between. The CDR3 region has the DNA TGTGCCACCAGCAGAGAGCAGGTTACGAATTCACCCCTCCACTTT. Its translation is CATSREQVTNSPLHF.

The chain combines TRBV9 with TRBJ1-2, with D possibly TRBD1 on 5 matching bases. This CDR3 is 14 amino acids long. Trimming took off 0 bases at V and 7 bases at J, with 13 bases between the two ends. Looked up from germline, CDR1 is SGDLS and CDR2 is YYNGEE. This chain's CDR3 is CASSVDQRGGGYTF. CDR3 sequence (DNA): TGTGCCAGCAGCGTAGACCAAAGGGGTGGTGGCTACACCTTC.

The J gene is TRBJ2-2, the V gene TRBV6-1; a possible D gene is TRBD1 (6 bases). The CDR3 contains 16 residues. The germline gives CDR1 MNHNS, CDR2 SASEGT. Trimming stripped 3 bases from V and 7 bases from J, with 18 bases between. The CDR3: CASSETQGQDVGELFF. The DNA for the CDR3 is TGTGCCAGCAGTGAGACGCAGGGGCAGGATGTCGGGGAGCTGTTTTTT.

The CDR3 reads CASSSPGAEAFF. The CDR3 bases are TGTGCCAGCAGTTCCCCCGGGGCTGAAGCTTTCTTT. The genes are TRBV6-5 and TRBJ1-1; D remains ambiguous. The V end lost 4 bases, the J end lost 6 bases, and 9 bases lay between the germline ends. There are 12 residues in the CDR3. Germline V gene lookup returns CDR1 MNHEY and CDR2 SVGAGI.

V gene TRBV30 combines with J gene TRBJ1-1; 11 nucleotides align to TRBD1. Germline V gives CDR1 GTSNPN, CDR2 SVGIG (reference sequence). Trimming cost V 4 bases and J 4 bases; bases outside gene matches: 8. The CDR3 has 15 amino acids. The CDR3 coding sequence is TGTGCCTGGAAGCCGGGACAGGGGGACAGCACTGAAGCTTTCTTT. It yields the protein CAWKPGQGDSTEAFF.

The rearrangement joins TRBV4-1 to TRBJ2-3, with D perhaps TRBD1 (5 bases). The CDR3 is made up of 16 amino acids. V was trimmed by 0 bases and J by 1 base, leaving 11 bases between them. The germline V gene encodes CDR1 MGHRA and CDR2 YSYEKL. CDR3 nucleotides: TGCGCCAGCAGCCAAGATCCGGGCAGGGGCACAGATACGCAGTATTTT. Amino acids: CASSQDPGRGTDTQYF.

This chain joins TRBV14 and TRBJ1-2; TRBD1 aligns across 8 bases. The length of the CDR3 is 15 residues. Germline V gene sequence: CDR1 SGHDN, CDR2 FVKESK. V lost 1 base to trimming and J lost 5 bases; unmatched junction nucleotides: 6. CDR3 sequence reads: CASSQVNRGGYGYTF. In DNA form, the CDR3 reads TGTGCCAGCAGCCAAGTGAACAGGGGGGGTTATGGCTACACCTTC.

The CDR3 DNA is TGTGCCAGCAGGACGGGACAGGGAACGGACGAGCAGTACGTC. Its protein is CASRTGQGTDEQYV. The chain employs TRBV6-5 and TRBJ2-7; TRBD1 matches 9 bases. CDR3 length: 14 residues. Losses at the gene ends were 6 bases for V and 5 bases for J; bases not matched to a gene: 8. Germline V gene data show CDR1 as MNHEY and CDR2 as SVGAGI.

The CDR3 protein is CAIRDRGYGYTF. The CDR3 DNA follows: TGTGCCATCAGGGACAGGGGATATGGCTACACCTTC. The chain uses TRBV10-3 and TRBJ1-2; 9 bases agree with TRBD1. Germline values: CDR1 ENHRY, CDR2 SYGVKD. V shed 6 bases and J 5 bases; nucleotides not matched to a gene: 1. This CDR3 comprises 12 residues.

The chain uses TRBV7-9 and TRBJ2-3; 7 nucleotides align to TRBD2. Unmatched junction bases numbered 1, after V lost 2 bases and J lost 2 bases. CDR1 is SEHNR and CDR2 is FQNEAQ in the germline V gene (reference sequence). The CDR3 contains 14 residues. CDR3 protein: CASSLSGVTDTQYF. DNA for the CDR3: TGTGCCAGCAGCTTAAGCGGGGTCACAGATACGCAGTATTTT. Combining the CDR3 with reference TRBV7-9 and TRBJ2-3 gives the whole variable domain DTGVSQNPRHKITKRGQNVTFRCDPISEHNRLYWYRQTLGQGPEFLTYFQNEAQLEKSRLLSDRFSAERPKGSFSTLEIQRTEQGDSAMYLCASSLSGVTDTQYFGPGTRLTVL.

The table lists this clone with a few counts. This chain joins TRBV5-4 and TRBJ1-2, with 10 bases fitting TRBD1. Germline V lookup: CDR1 SGHNT, CDR2 YYREEE (reference sequence). The CDR3 consists of 16 residues. V lost 4 bases to trimming and J lost 4 bases; unmatched junction nucleotides: 10. The CDR3 spells CASSPGTGASVYGYTF. The DNA for the CDR3 is TGTGCCAGCAGCCCTGGGACAGGGGCCTCTGTCTATGGCTACACCTTC.

V usage is TRBV28 and J usage is TRBJ1-1; the D gene is possibly TRBD1 (6 bases). From germline, CDR1 is MDHEN and CDR2 SYDVKM. The ends were cut back, 3 bases at V and 0 bases at J, with 14 bases in the middle. The CDR3 has 16 amino acids. CDR3 amino acids: CASSFPPGQLNTEAFF. The CDR3 nucleotides are TGTGCCAGCAGTTTTCCGCCAGGACAGTTGAACACTGAAGCTTTCTTT.

This clone has just one count. The chain joins TRBV4-1 to TRBJ2-7; D is possibly TRBD1 (6 bases). The germline V gene encodes CDR1 MGHRA and CDR2 YSYEKL. Trimming removed 0 bases from V and 4 bases from J, with 13 bases in between. The CDR3 has 15 amino acids. The CDR3 bases are TGCGCCAGCAGCCAAGATGGGGCAGGGACATACGAGCAGTACGTC. It translates to CASSQDGAGTYEQYV.

The V call is TRBV10-3, the J call TRBJ2-1; D might be TRBD2 (6 bases). The CDR3 spans 13 residues. V lost 9 bases and J lost 4, with 13 bases in between. The germline V gene has CDR1 ENHRY and CDR2 SYGVKD. This CDR3 reads CAIGTPNYNEQFF. CDR3 coding DNA: TGTGCCATAGGGACTCCAAATTACAATGAGCAGTTCTTC.

This rearrangement joins TRBV6-1 to TRBJ2-1; 9 bases are shared with TRBD1. Germline lookup yields CDR1 MNHNS and CDR2 SASEGT. Unmatched junction bases numbered 9, after V lost 2 bases and J lost 7 bases. The CDR3 runs 16 residues. The CDR3 DNA sequence: TGTGCCAGCAGTGAATTCTGGGACAGGGTAGCTAATGAGCAGTTCTTC. Translation: CASSEFWDRVANEQFF.

This clone has just a few counts. Within the sample, other DNA sequences also encode this same CDR3. The J gene is TRBJ2-1, the V gene TRBV5-1; D is possibly TRBD2 (6 bases). The CDR3 is made up of 14 amino acids. Trimming pared 6 bases from V and 0 bases from J, leaving 10 bases between. The V gene's germline CDR1 is SGHRS and CDR2 YFSETQ. The CDR3 protein is CASTSGSSYNEQFF. The CDR3 DNA reads TGCGCCAGCACCTCCGGGAGCTCCTACAATGAGCAGTTCTTC.

CDR3 coding DNA: TGTGCCTGGAGCGAGATGTTCCAAGAGACCCAGTACTTC. Protein product: CAWSEMFQETQYF. This sequence joins TRBV30 and TRBJ2-5; D not certain. This CDR3 region has 13 residues. Trimming removed 3 bases at V and 1 base at J, with 9 bases between. Germline CDR1 and CDR2: GTSNPN and SVGIG (reference sequence).